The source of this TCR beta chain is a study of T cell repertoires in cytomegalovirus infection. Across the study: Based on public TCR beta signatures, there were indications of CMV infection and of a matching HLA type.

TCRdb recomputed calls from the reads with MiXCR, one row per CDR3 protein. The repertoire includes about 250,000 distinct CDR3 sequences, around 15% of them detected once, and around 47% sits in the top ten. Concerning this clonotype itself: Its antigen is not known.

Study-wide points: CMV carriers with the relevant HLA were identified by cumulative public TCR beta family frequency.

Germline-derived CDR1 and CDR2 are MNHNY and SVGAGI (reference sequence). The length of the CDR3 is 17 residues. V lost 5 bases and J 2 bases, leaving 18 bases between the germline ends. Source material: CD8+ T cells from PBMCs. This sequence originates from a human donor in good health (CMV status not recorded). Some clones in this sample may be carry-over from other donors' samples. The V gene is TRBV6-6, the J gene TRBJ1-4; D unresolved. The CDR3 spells CASSDRWQDLTNEKLFF. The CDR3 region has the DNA TGTGCCAGCAGTGATCGATGGCAGGATCTCACTAATGAAAAACTGTTTTTT.